Below are 17 T cell receptor beta chains sequenced from a single sample in a study of CD8 T cells in ankylosing spondylitis. Each CDR3 protein is one row after TCRdb ran MiXCR on the 5' RACE reads. Among more than 150,000 distinct CDR3 sequences listed, under 14% were seen once. Source material: blood, either unsorted or a sorted T cell fraction (not recorded which). Source of these receptors: a male donor with ankylosing spondylitis or in good health (not recorded which).

Many counts were recorded for this clonotype. The rearrangement uses TRBV20-1 and TRBJ2-2; weak D call: TRBD1 (7 bases). From germline, CDR1 is DFQATT and CDR2 SNEGSKA (reference sequence). The CDR3 runs 18 residues. Between the trimmed V and J ends, which lost 3 bases and 0 bases, there was a span of 20 bases. CDR3 bases: TGCAGTGCTAGGGTGGCGGGACAGAAAAACGCGAACACCGGGGAGCTGTTTTTT. Encoded protein: CSARVAGQKNANTGELFF.

This clonotype was found a few times. V usage is TRBV18 and J usage is TRBJ1-1, with D unclear. Between the trimmed V and J ends, which lost 7 bases and 1 base, there was a span of 13 bases. The CDR3 covers 14 residues. Looked up from germline, CDR1 is KGHSH and CDR2 is LQKENI. Written as DNA, the CDR3 is TGTGCCAGCTTGCCACTATGGGGGAACACTGAAGCTTTCTTT. Translating it yields CASLPLWGNTEAFF.

This clonotype appeared many times. The V call is TRBV27, the J call TRBJ2-4; D ambiguous. This CDR3 spans 13 amino acids. From germline, CDR1 is MNHEY and CDR2 SMNVEV (reference sequence). V lost 5 bases and J 7 bases, leaving 12 bases between the germline ends. The CDR3 sequence is CASSRSIDNIQYF. The DNA of the CDR3 is TGTGCCAGCAGTAGAAGCATCGATAACATTCAGTACTTC.

This clonotype was recorded a few times. The chain joins TRBV28 to TRBJ1-2, with D tentatively TRBD1 (5 bases). Trimming cost V 5 bases and J 8 bases, with 18 bases left between them. The CDR3 has 14 residues. Germline CDR1 MDHEN, CDR2 SYDVKM. The CDR3 nucleotides read TGTGCCAGCAGTCTGGGGGGGGTCCTCGGGGGCTACACCTTC. It is translated as CASSLGGVLGGYTF.

J is TRBJ2-4 and V is TRBV5-1; 14 bases align to TRBD2. V lost 4 bases, J lost 7 bases, and 7 bases stayed unmatched. Germline V gene data show CDR1 as SGHRS and CDR2 as YFSETQ. There are 16 residues in the CDR3. This CDR3 is CASSHRLAGGGNIQYF. The CDR3 nucleotides read TGCGCCAGCAGCCATAGACTAGCGGGAGGGGGGAACATTCAGTACTTC.

The table lists this clonotype with many counts. V is TRBV6-1 and J is TRBJ1-2; TRBD1 is a possible D gene (5 bases). The germline gives CDR1 MNHNS, CDR2 SASEGT. CDR3 size: 18 residues. The germline V and J ends were trimmed by 7 bases and 4 bases, with 28 bases remaining between them. CDR3 in amino acids: CASTDTRTGTGPLYGYTF. DNA of the CDR3: TGTGCCAGCACCGATACCAGGACGGGGACGGGGCCCCTCTATGGCTACACCTTC.

This clonotype was recorded a few times. In nucleotides, the CDR3 is TGCGCCAGCAGCTGGGAGGCCCGATATTCTTATGGCTACACCTTC. Protein: CASSWEARYSYGYTF. J is TRBJ1-2 and V is TRBV5-1; D unclear. The ends were cut back, 3 bases at V and 5 bases at J, with 17 bases in the middle. The CDR3 length is 15 residues. Germline-derived CDR1 and CDR2 are SGHRS and YFSETQ.

Ten or more counts support this clonotype. This sequence joins TRBV7-8 and TRBJ1-2; D call uncertain. The CDR3 sequence is 14 residues long. V was cut by 5 bases and J by 8 bases, with 18 bases left in between. Germline values: CDR1 SGHVS, CDR2 FQNEAQ. DNA of the CDR3: TGTGCCAGCAGCCCAGGATTCCGGACCGAAGGCTACACCTTC. The encoded protein is CASSPGFRTEGYTF.

This sequence joins TRBV5-1 and TRBJ2-3; 8 nucleotides line up with TRBD2. J lost 2 bases, V lost 5 bases, and 10 bases had no gene match. The CDR3 length is 16 residues. The germline gives CDR1 SGHRS, CDR2 YFSETQ. The CDR3 loop reads CASRGERGPTTDTQYF. Written as DNA, the CDR3 is TGCGCCAGCAGGGGGGAGCGGGGGCCGACCACAGATACGCAGTATTTT.

This clonotype appeared many times. The CDR3 here is CASSDSGASTDTQYF. CDR3 coding DNA: TGTGCCAGCAGCGATAGCGGGGCGAGCACAGATACGCAGTATTTT. The rearrangement joins TRBV27 to TRBJ2-3, with 8 bases aligning to TRBD2. Trimming at V came to 6 bases and at J to 0 bases, leaving 5 bases not matched to a gene. Per germline, CDR1 MNHEY and CDR2 SMNVEV (reference sequence). The CDR3 has 15 amino acids.

This clonotype was detected many times. The CDR3 DNA follows: TGTGCCAGCAGCTCACCAGGACTAGCGGGAAACACCGGGGAGCTGTTTTTT. This encodes CASSSPGLAGNTGELFF. V usage is TRBV12-3 or TRBV12-4 and J usage is TRBJ2-2, with 12 bases identical to TRBD2. With V trimmed by 6 bases and J by 2 bases, 7 bases remained unmatched. This CDR3 has 17 amino acids.

There are many counts of this clonotype. The chain uses TRBV20-1 and TRBJ2-3; TRBD2 matches 10 bases. The CDR3 contains 16 residues. The V and J ends lost 8 bases and 0 bases, in that order; junction bases with no gene match: 11. Germline V gene data show CDR1 as DFQATT and CDR2 as SNEGSKA (reference sequence). CDR3 DNA: TGCAGTTCTAACGCACTAGCGGGGCGTAGCACAGATACGCAGTATTTT. This sequence encodes CSSNALAGRSTDTQYF.

This clonotype was observed at least ten times. The V and J genes are TRBV4-3 and TRBJ1-2; maybe TRBD1 (6 bases). Germline values: CDR1 LGHNA, CDR2 YSLEER. V was pared by 1 base and J by 7 bases, with 16 bases between. The CDR3 consists of 15 residues. The CDR3 protein is CASSQVKGDAFGYTF. CDR3 nucleotide sequence: TGCGCCAGCAGCCAAGTGAAGGGGGACGCCTTTGGCTACACCTTC.

This clonotype was detected many times. The genes are TRBV15 and TRBJ2-1; 14 nucleotides agree with TRBD2. From germline, CDR1 is LNHNV and CDR2 YYDKDF (reference sequence). V lost 5 bases and J lost 7; bases outside the gene matches: 4. The CDR3 covers 15 residues. CDR3 amino acids: CATSGLAGGMNEQFF. The CDR3 nucleotides read TGTGCCACCAGCGGACTAGCGGGAGGCATGAATGAGCAGTTCTTC.

This clonotype was observed many times. V is TRBV14 and J is TRBJ2-1, with 8 bases identical to TRBD2. This CDR3 spans 19 amino acids. Germline-derived CDR1 and CDR2 are SGHDN and FVKESK. V trimming: 0 bases; J trimming: 6 bases; junction bases outside the gene matches: 16. CDR3 protein: CASSQEDKRQRGYSNEQFF. The CDR3 nucleotides read TGTGCCAGCAGCCAAGAAGATAAAAGGCAGCGGGGGTACTCCAATGAGCAGTTCTTC. The full variable domain, rest sourced from reference TRBV14 and TRBJ2-1, is EAGVTQFPSHSVIEKGQTVTLRCDPISGHDNLYWYRRVMGKEIKFLLHFVKESKQDESGMPNNRFLAERTGGTYSTLKVQPAELEDSGVYFCASSQEDKRQRGYSNEQFFGPGTRLTVL.

At least ten counts were recorded for this clonotype. CDR3 residues: CASSRTPRGSPDTQYF. As DNA, the CDR3 is TGTGCCAGCAGCCGCACACCTCGGGGGAGCCCAGATACGCAGTATTTT. This chain links TRBV27 with TRBJ2-3; a possible D gene is TRBD2 (6 bases). CDR3 length equals 16 residues. CDR1 and CDR2 (germline): MNHEY, SMNVEV (reference sequence). Trimming removed 6 bases at V and 4 bases at J, with 20 bases between.

In its sample, this clonotype was seen many times. The gene calls are TRBV27 and TRBJ2-1, with 8 bases lining up with TRBD1. CDR1 is MNHEY, CDR2 SMNVEV, per germline (reference sequence). The ends lost 2 bases at V and 3 bases at J; junction bases unmatched: 0. CDR3 length: 14 amino acids. DNA for the CDR3: TGTGCCAGCAGTTTAACAGGGGGCTACAATGAGCAGTTCTTC. Translated: CASSLTGGYNEQFF.